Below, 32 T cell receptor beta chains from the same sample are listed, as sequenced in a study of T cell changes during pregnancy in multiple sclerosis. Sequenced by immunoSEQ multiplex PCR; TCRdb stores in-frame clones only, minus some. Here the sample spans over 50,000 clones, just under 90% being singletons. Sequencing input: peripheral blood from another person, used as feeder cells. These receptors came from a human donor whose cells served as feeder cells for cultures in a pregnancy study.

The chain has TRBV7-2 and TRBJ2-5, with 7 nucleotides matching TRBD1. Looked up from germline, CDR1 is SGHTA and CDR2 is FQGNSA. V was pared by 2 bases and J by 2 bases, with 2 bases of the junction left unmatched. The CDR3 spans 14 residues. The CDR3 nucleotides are TGTGCCAGCAGCTTAAGGGACAGACAAGAGACCCAGTACTTC. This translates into CASSLRDRQETQYF. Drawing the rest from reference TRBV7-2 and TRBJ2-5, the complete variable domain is GAGVSQSPSNKVTEKGKDVELRCDPISGHTALYWYRQSLGQGLEFLIYFQGNSAPDKSGLPSDRFSAERTGGSVSTLTIQRTQQEDSAVYLCASSLRDRQETQYFGPGTRLLVL.

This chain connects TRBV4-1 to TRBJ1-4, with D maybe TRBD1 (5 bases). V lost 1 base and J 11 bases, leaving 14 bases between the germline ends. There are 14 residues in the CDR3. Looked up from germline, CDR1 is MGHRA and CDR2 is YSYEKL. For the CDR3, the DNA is TGCGCCAGCAGCCAAGGGGTGGGCAGGGAGAAACTGTTTTTT. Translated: CASSQGVGREKLFF.

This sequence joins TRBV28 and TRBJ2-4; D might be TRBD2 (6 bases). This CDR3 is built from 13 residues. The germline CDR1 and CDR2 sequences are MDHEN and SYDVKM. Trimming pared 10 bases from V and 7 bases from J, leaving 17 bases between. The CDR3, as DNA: TGTGCCACGCTGCGGGGTGGAGGGAACATTCAGTACTTC. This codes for CATLRGGGNIQYF.

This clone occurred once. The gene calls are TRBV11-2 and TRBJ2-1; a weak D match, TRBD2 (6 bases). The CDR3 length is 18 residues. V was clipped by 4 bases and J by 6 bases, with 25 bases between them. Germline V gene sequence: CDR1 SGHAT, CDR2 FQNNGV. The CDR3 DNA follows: TGTGCCAGCAGCTCACTTCTATCACGGGGGTTTGAATCCAATGAGCAGTTCTTC. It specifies CASSSLLSRGFESNEQFF.

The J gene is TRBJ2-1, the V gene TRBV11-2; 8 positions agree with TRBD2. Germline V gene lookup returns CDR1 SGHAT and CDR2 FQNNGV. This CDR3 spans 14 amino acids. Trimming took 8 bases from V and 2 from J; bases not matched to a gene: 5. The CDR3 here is CASQREITYNEQFF. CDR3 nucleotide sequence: TGTGCCAGCCAGCGGGAGATCACCTACAATGAGCAGTTCTTC. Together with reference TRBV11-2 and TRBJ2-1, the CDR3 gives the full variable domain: EAGVAQSPRYKIIEKRQSVAFWCNPISGHATLYWYQQILGQGPKLLIQFQNNGVVDDSQLPKDRFSAERLKGVDSTLKIQPAKLEDSAVYLCASQREITYNEQFFGPGTRLTVL.

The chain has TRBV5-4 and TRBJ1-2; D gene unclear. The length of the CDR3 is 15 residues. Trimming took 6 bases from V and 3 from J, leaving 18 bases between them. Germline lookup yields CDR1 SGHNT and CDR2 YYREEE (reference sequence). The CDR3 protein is CASIPFGPSHYGYTF. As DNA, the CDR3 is TGTGCCAGCATCCCTTTTGGCCCCTCTCACTATGGCTACACCTTC. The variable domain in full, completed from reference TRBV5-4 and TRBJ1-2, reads ETGVTQSPTHLIKTRGQQVTLRCSSQSGHNTVSWYQQALGQGPQFIFQYYREEENGRGNFPPRFSGLQFPNYSSELNVNALELDDSALYLCASIPFGPSHYGYTFGSGTRLTVV.

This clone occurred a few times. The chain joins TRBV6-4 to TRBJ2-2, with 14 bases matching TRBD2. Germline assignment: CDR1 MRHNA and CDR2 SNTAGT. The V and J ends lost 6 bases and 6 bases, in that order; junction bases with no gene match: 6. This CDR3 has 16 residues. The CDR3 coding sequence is TGTGCCAGCAGCCCGGGACTAGCGGGAGCCCCCGGGGAGCTGTTTTTT. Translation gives CASSPGLAGAPGELFF.

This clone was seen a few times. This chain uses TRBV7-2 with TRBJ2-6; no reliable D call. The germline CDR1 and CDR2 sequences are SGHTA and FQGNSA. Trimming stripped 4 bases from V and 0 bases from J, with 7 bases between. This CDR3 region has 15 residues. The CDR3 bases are TGTGCCAGCAGCTACACAAGCTCTGGGGCCAACGTCCTGACTTTC. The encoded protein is CASSYTSSGANVLTF.

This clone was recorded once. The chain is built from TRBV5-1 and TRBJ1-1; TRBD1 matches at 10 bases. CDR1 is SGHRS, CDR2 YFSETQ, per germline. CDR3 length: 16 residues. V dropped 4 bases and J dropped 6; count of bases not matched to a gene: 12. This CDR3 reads CASSVNRDRGSAEAFF. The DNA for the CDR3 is TGCGCCAGCAGCGTCAACCGGGACAGGGGTTCCGCTGAAGCTTTCTTT.

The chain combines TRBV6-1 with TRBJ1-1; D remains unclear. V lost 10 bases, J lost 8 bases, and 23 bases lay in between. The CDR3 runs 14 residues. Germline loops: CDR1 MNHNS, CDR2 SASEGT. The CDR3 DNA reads TGTGCCACCACTCCAGACCCCCTCCTCTTAGAAGCTTTCTTT. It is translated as CATTPDPLLLEAFF.

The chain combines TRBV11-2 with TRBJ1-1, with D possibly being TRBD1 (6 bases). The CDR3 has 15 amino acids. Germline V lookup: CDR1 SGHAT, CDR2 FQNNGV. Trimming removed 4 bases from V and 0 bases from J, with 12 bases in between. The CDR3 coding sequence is TGTGCCAGCAGCTCCCCGCGGGGGCTGAACACTGAAGCTTTCTTT. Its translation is CASSSPRGLNTEAFF.

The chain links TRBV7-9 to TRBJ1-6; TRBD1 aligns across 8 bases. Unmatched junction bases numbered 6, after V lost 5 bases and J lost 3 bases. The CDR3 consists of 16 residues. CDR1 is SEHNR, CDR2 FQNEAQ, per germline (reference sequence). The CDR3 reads CASSPGQVIYNSPLHF. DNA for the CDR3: TGTGCCAGCAGCCCGGGACAGGTTATCTATAATTCACCCCTCCACTTT.

The CDR3 here is CASSLGGYEQYF. The CDR3 DNA reads as TGCGCCAGCAGCTTGGGGGGCTACGAGCAGTACTTC. The chain links TRBV5-1 to TRBJ2-7; D is unclear. Trimming cost V 0 bases and J 3 bases, with 4 bases left between them. Germline V lookup: CDR1 SGHRS, CDR2 YFSETQ. The CDR3 extends over 12 amino acids.

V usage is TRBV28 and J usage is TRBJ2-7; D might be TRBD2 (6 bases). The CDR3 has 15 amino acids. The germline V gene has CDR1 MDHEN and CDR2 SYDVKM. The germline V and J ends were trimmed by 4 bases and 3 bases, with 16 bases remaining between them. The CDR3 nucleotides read TGTGCCAGCAGTTCCCTACGTTGGAGGGTCTACGAGCAGTACTTC. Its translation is CASSSLRWRVYEQYF.

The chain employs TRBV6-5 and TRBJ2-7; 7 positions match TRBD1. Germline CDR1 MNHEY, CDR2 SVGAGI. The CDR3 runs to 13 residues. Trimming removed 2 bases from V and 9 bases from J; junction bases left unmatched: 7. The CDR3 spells CASSYGGQPGQYF. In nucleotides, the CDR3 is TGTGCCAGCAGTTACGGGGGACAGCCAGGGCAGTACTTC.

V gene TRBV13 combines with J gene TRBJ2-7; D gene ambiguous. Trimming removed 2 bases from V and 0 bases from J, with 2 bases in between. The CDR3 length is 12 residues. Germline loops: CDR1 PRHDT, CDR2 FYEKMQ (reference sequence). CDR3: CASSLISYEQYF. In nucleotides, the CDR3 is TGTGCCAGCAGCTTAATCTCCTACGAGCAGTACTTC.

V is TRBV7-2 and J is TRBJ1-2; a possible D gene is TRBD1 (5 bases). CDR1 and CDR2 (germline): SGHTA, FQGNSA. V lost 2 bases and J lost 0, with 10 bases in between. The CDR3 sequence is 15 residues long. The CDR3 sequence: CASSLSGGANYGYTF. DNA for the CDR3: TGTGCCAGCAGCTTAAGCGGGGGAGCTAACTATGGCTACACCTTC.

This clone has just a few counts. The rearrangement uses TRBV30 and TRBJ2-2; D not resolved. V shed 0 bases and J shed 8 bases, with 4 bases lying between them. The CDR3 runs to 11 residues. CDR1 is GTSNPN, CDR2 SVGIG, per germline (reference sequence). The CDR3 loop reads CAWSVRGELFF. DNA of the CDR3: TGTGCCTGGAGTGTACGGGGGGAGCTGTTTTTT.

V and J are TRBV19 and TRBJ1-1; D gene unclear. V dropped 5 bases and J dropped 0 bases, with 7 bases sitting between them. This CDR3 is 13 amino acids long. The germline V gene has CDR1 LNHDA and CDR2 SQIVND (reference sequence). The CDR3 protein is CASSAIMNTEAFF. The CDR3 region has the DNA TGTGCCAGTAGTGCGATAATGAACACTGAAGCTTTCTTT.

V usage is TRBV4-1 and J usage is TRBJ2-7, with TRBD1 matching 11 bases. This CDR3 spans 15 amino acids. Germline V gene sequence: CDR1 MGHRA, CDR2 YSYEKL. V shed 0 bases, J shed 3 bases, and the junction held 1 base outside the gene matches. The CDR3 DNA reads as TGCGCCAGCAGCCAAGAAGGGACAGGGGGCTACGAGCAGTACTTC. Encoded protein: CASSQEGTGGYEQYF.

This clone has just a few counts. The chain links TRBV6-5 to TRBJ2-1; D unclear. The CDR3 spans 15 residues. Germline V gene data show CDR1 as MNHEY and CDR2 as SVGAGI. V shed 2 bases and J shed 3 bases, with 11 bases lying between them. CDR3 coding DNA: TGTGCCAGCAGTTACGCGAGTTCGGACTACAATGAGCAGTTCTTC. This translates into CASSYASSDYNEQFF.

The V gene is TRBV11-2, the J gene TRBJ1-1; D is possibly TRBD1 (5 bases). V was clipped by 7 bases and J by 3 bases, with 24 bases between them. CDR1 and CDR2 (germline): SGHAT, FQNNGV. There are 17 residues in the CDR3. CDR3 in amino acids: CASTRWGGVVIDTEAFF. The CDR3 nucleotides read TGTGCCAGCACCCGTTGGGGAGGGGTGGTGATAGACACTGAAGCTTTCTTT.

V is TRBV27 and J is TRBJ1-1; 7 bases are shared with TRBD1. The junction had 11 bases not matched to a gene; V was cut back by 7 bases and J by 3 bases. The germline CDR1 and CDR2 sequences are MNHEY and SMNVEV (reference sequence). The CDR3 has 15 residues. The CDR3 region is CASTSRQGWDTEAFF. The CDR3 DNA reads TGTGCCAGCACCTCAAGACAGGGATGGGACACTGAAGCTTTCTTT.

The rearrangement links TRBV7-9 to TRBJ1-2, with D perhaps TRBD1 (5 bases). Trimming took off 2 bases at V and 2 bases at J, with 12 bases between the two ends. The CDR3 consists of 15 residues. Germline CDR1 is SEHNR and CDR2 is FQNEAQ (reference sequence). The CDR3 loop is CASSLSPGRNYGYTF. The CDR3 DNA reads TGTGCCAGCAGCTTATCCCCGGGGCGGAACTATGGCTACACCTTC.

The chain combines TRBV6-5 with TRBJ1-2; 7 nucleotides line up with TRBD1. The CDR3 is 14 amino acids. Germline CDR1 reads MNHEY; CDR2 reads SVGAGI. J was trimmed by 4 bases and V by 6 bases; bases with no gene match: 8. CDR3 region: CASRTPGTAYGYTF. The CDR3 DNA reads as TGTGCCAGCAGAACACCCGGGACAGCCTATGGCTACACCTTC.

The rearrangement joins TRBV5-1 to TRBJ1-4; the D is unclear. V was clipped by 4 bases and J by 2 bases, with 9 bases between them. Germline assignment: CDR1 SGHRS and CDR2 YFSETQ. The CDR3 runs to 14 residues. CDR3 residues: CASSLDGTNEKLFF. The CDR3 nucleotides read TGCGCCAGCAGCCTGGACGGGACTAATGAAAAACTGTTTTTT.

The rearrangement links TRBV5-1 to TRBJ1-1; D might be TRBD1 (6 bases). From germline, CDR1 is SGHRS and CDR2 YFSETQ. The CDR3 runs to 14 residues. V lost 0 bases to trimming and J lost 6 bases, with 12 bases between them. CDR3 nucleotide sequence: TGCGCCAGCAGCTTGGAAAGGGGGGGCTCTGAAGCTTTCTTT. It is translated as CASSLERGGSEAFF. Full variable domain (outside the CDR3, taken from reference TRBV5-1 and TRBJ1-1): KAGVTQTPRYLIKTRGQQVTLSCSPISGHRSVSWYQQTPGQGLQFLFEYFSETQRNKGNFPGRFSGRQFSNSRSEMNVSTLELGDSALYLCASSLERGGSEAFFGQGTRLTVV.

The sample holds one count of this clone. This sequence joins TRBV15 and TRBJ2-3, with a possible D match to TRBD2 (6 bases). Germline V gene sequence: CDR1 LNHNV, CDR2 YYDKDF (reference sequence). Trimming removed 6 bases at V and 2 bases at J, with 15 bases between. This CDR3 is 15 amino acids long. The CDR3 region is CATRTGLRITDTQYF. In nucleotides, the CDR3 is TGTGCCACCAGAACGGGACTGCGGATCACAGATACGCAGTATTTT.

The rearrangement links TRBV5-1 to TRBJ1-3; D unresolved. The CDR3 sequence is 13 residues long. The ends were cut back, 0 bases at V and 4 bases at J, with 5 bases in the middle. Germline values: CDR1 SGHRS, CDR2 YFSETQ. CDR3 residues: CASSLGSGNTIYF. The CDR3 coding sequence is TGCGCCAGCAGCTTGGGATCGGGAAACACCATATATTTT.

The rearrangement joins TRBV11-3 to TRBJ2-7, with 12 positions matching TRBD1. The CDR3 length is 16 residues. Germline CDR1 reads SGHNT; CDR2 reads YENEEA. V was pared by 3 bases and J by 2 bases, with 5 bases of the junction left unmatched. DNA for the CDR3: TGTGCCAGCAGCTTGGGGACAGGGGGCGCCGCCTACGAGCAGTACTTC. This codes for CASSLGTGGAAYEQYF.

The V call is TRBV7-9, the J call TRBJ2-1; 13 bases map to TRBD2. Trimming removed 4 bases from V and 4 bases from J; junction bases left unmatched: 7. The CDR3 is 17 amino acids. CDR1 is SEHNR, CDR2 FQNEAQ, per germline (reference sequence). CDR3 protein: CASSWTSGGRRYNEQFF. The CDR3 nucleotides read TGTGCCAGCAGCTGGACTAGCGGGGGCCGAAGATACAATGAGCAGTTCTTC.

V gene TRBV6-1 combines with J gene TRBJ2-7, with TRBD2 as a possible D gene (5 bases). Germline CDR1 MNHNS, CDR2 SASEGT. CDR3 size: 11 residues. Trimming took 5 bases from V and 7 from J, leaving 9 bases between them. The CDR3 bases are TGTGCCAGCAGTATCCCGGGGGAGCAGTACTTC. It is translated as CASSIPGEQYF.